Given below is one TCR beta chain in context. This sample is part of a study of shared T cell receptors in the human thymus. V shed 1 base and J shed 3 bases, with 16 bases lying between them. This CDR3 comprises 17 residues. CDR1 and CDR2 (germline): MGHRA, YSYEKL. TCRdb keeps only in-frame clones here, not all; method: immunoSEQ multiplex PCR. The table has approximately 400,000 clones, 85% to 95% seen once. The chain employs TRBV4-1 and TRBJ1-5; D is possibly TRBD1 (5 bases). This receptor was identified in a human donor. The specimen was thymocytes. CDR3 region: CASSQGPRRAPNQPQHF. Here the CDR3 DNA reads TGCGCCAGCAGCCAAGGGCCGCGCAGGGCCCCCAATCAGCCCCAGCATTTT.